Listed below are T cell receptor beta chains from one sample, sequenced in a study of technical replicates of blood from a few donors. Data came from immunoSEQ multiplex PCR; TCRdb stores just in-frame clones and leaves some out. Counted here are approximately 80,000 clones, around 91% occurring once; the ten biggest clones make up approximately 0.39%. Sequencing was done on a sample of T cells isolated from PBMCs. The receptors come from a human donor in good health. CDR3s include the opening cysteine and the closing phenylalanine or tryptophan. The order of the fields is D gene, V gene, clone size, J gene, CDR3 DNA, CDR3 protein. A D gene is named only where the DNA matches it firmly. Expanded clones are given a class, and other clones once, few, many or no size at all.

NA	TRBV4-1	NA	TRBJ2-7	TGCGCCAGCAGCCAAGCGGGGTTCAGCTCCTACGAGCAGTACTTC	CASSQAGFSSYEQYF
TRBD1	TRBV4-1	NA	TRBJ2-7	TGCGCCAGCAGCCAAGAACAGGGGAACTACGAGCAGTACTTC	CASSQEQGNYEQYF
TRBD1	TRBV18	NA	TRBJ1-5	TGTGCCAGCTCAGGGGGACAGAATCAGCCCCAGCATTTT	CASSGGQNQPQHF
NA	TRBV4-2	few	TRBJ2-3	TGTGCCAGCAGCCAAGCCTCCGGGGATACGCAGTATTTT	CASSQASGDTQYF
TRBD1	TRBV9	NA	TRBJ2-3	TGTGCCAGCAGCTTAATACAGGGGGATACGCAGTATTTT	CASSLIQGDTQYF
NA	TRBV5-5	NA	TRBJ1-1	TGTGCCAGCTTTATCCTCACTGAAGCTTTCTTT	CASFILTEAFF
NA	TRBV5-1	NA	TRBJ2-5	TGCGCCAGCAGCTTGCGGGGGGCGGGGTACCAAGAGACCCAGTACTTC	CASSLRGAGYQETQYF
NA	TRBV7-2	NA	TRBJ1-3	TGTGCCAGCAGCTTACTCACAGGGCCAGGAAACACCATATATTTT	CASSLLTGPGNTIYF
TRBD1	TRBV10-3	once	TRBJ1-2	TGTGCCTCTTCGGGGGGGGACAGATCTAACTATGGCTACACCTTC	CASSGGDRSNYGYTF
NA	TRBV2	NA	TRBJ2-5	TGTGCCAGCAGTGATCCCGGTATTTACCAAGAGACCCAGTACTTC	CASSDPGIYQETQYF
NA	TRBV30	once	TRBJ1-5	TGTGCCTGGGTGGGGCAGGGTAATCAGCCCCAGCATTTT	CAWVGQGNQPQHF
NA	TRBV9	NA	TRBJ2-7	TGTGCCAGCAGCGTAGGTGGACTCGGCGAGCAGTACTTC	CASSVGGLGEQYF
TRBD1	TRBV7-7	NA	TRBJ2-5	TGTGCCAGCAGCTTAGGCACAGGGGACCAAGAGACCCAGTACTTC	CASSLGTGDQETQYF
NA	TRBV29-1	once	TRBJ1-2	TGCAGCTCTAGGACTGGTTATGGCTACACCTTC	CSSRTGYGYTF
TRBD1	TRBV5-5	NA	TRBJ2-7	TGTGCCAGCAGCTGGGGACAGGGGGCCGGCTACGAGCAGTACTTC	CASSWGQGAGYEQYF
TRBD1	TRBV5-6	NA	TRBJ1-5	TGTGCCAGCAGCCTGGGACAGCCAGGTCAGCCCCAGCATTTT	CASSLGQPGQPQHF
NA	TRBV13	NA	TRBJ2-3	TGTGCCAGCAGCCCCCCAGGGCGGCCAAAACGCTCAGATACGCAGTATTTT	CASSPPGRPKRSDTQYF
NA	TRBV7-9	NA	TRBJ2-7	TGTGCCAGCAGCCACAGGGATCGGGACGAGCAGTACTTC	CASSHRDRDEQYF
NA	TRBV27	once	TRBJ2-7	TGTGCCAGCAGTAGGGGACAAACCTACGAGCAGTACTTC	CASSRGQTYEQYF
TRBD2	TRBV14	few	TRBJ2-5	TGTGCCAGCAGCCCGAGGCTTTGGCTAGCGGCCGAAACCCAGTACTTC	CASSPRLWLAAETQYF
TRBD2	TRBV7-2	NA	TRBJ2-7	TGTGCCAGCAGCTTAGCGCCTAGGACTAGCGGTGTTTCCTCCTACGAGCAGTACTTC	CASSLAPRTSGVSSYEQYF
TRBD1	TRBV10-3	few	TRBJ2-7	TGTGCCATCAGTGAACCGGGACAGACCCGCGCCTACGAGCAGTACTTC	CAISEPGQTRAYEQYF
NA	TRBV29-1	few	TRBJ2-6	TGCAGCGTTGAAGCGGGATCTGGGGCCAACGTCCTGACTTTC	CSVEAGSGANVLTF
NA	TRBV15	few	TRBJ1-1	TGTGCCACCAGCAGAGATGAGGGACACCAGAACACTGAAGCTTTCTTT	CATSRDEGHQNTEAFF
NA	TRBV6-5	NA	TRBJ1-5	TGTGCCAGCCGGGGTAGCAATCAGCCCCAGCATTTT	CASRGSNQPQHF
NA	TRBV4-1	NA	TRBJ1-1	TGCGCCAGCAGCCAAGAAAAGGGCAGGGAGGGGAGAGCTTTCTTT	CASSQEKGREGRAFF
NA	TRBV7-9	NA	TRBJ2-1	TGTGCCAGCAGCCGTCACAATGAGCAGTTCTTC	CASSRHNEQFF
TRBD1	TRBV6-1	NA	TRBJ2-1	TGTGCCAGCAGTGGGACAGGGTGGAATGAGCAGTTCTTC	CASSGTGWNEQFF
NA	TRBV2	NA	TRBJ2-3	TGTGCCAGCACCCTGACTAGGGGTGGCACAGATACGCAGTATTTT	CASTLTRGGTDTQYF
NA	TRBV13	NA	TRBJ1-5	TGTGCCAGCAGCTTAGGCCGGGGAAATGATCAGCCCCAGCATTTT	CASSLGRGNDQPQHF
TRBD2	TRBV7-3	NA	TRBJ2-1	TGTGCCAGCAGCTTACTAGCGGGAGGGCCGGGTGAGCAGTTCTTC	CASSLLAGGPGEQFF
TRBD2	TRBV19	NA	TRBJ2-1	TGTGCCACTAGCGGGTACAATGAGCAGTTCTTC	CATSGYNEQFF
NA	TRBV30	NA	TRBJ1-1	TGTGCCTGGAGGCCAGGGGTGGACACTGAAGCTTTCTTT	CAWRPGVDTEAFF
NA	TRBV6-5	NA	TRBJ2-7	TGTGCCAGCAGCGGGACTGCATACGAGCAGTACTTC	CASSGTAYEQYF
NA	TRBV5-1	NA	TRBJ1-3	TGCGCCAGCAGCACTGACACGAACTCTGGAAACACCATATATTTT	CASSTDTNSGNTIYF
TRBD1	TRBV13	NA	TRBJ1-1	TGTGCCAGCAGCTCGGGGACAGGGCGCTTCGGTGACATAAAAGTTAGGATGAACACTGAAGCTTTCTTT	CASSSGTGRFGDIKVRMNTEAFF
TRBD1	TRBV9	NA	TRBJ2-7	TGTGCCAGCAGCACAACAGGGGGCTTCTCCTACGAGCAGTACTTC	CASSTTGGFSYEQYF
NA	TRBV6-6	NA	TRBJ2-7	TGTGCCAGCAGTTACTCGTTGTCAACTTCCTACGAGCAGTACTTC	CASSYSLSTSYEQYF
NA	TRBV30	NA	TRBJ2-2	TGTGCCTGGAGGAAAGCCTTGGGACTCCTCACCGGGGAGCTGTTTTTT	CAWRKALGLLTGELFF
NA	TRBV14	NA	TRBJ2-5	TGTGCCAGCAGCCAAGGACTGAGAGAGACCCAGTACTTC	CASSQGLRETQYF
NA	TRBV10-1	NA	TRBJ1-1	TGCGCCAGCAGTGAGTCCGGGACATCTGAAGCTTTCTTT	CASSESGTSEAFF
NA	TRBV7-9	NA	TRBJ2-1	TGTGCCAGCAGCCCTGGACTGCTCTACAATGAGCAGTTCTTC	CASSPGLLYNEQFF